The rows below give T cell receptor beta chains drawn from one sample of a study of blood T cell repertoires in COVID-19. Generated by immunoSEQ multiplex PCR, the TCRdb table keeps only in-frame clones and is missing some. The sample holds some 310,000 clones; 90% are singletons and the top ten take more than 0.85%. The sample comprised peripheral blood. These receptors originate from a woman aged 40 to 50 with COVID-19, enrolled during active disease. CDR3s include the opening cysteine and the closing phenylalanine or tryptophan. The order of the fields is CDR3 length, J gene, D gene, V gene, clone size, CDR3 protein, CDR3 DNA. The D gene is left open where the match is weak. Clone size is not always given. Where it is, it says once, few, many or a class for expanded clones.

14 | TRBJ1-3 | - | TRBV3-1/TRBV3-2 | - | CASSQGQGSGTIYF | TGTGCCAGCAGCCAGGGGCAGGGGAGCGGCACCATATATTTT
15 | TRBJ2-7 | TRBD1 | TRBV5-4 | - | CASSLAKTGGDEQYF | TGTGCCAGCAGCTTGGCCAAGACAGGGGGGGACGAGCAGTACTTC
16 | TRBJ2-7 | TRBD1 | TRBV25-1 | many | CASSDTTGAPFYEQYF | TGTGCCAGCAGTGATACCACAGGGGCGCCATTCTACGAGCAGTACTTC
19 | TRBJ2-5 | TRBD2 | TRBV9 | - | CASSNGLAGGLAYQETQYF | TGTGCCAGCAGCAACGGACTAGCGGGGGGTCTCGCCTACCAAGAGACCCAGTACTTC
19 | TRBJ1-2 | TRBD1 | TRBV10-3 | - | CAISESLDRADLPNYGYTF | TGTGCCATCAGTGAGTCGCTGGACAGGGCGGATTTACCTAACTATGGCTACACCTTC
15 | TRBJ2-1 | TRBD2 | TRBV7-3 | - | CASSLAGGLINEQFF | TGTGCCAGCAGCCTAGCGGGGGGGCTTATCAATGAGCAGTTCTTC
15 | TRBJ1-2 | TRBD1 | TRBV27 | - | CASSFSPGGQYGYTF | TGTGCCAGCAGTTTCTCCCCAGGGGGACAATATGGCTACACCTTC
14 | TRBJ1-5 | - | TRBV7-2 | few | CASSLQGSNQPQHF | TGTGCCAGCAGCTTACAGGGGAGCAATCAGCCCCAGCATTTT
15 | TRBJ2-3 | - | TRBV19 | - | CASTLGGGRADTQYF | TGTGCCAGTACCTTGGGCGGGGGCCGCGCAGATACGCAGTATTTT
14 | TRBJ2-5 | - | TRBV18 | - | CASSPDSDQETQYF | TGTGCCAGCTCACCAGACAGTGACCAAGAGACCCAGTACTTC
14 | TRBJ1-1 | TRBD1 | TRBV30 | - | CAWRGVRGDTEAFF | TGTGCCTGGAGAGGAGTCAGGGGGGACACTGAAGCTTTCTTT
15 | TRBJ1-1 | - | TRBV9 | - | CASSVGSYMNTEAFF | TGTGCCAGCAGCGTAGGGAGCTACATGAACACTGAAGCTTTCTTT
13 | TRBJ2-7 | - | TRBV29-1 | - | CSVAGGGQSEQYF | TGCAGCGTAGCTGGCGGAGGGCAGTCCGAGCAGTACTTC
13 | TRBJ1-2 | TRBD1 | TRBV5-5 | few | CASSFQGANGYTF | TGTGCCAGCAGCTTTCAGGGGGCGAATGGCTACACCTTC
15 | TRBJ2-2 | TRBD1 | TRBV19 | - | CASSNRGVGSGELFF | TGTGCCAGTAGTAACAGGGGCGTCGGATCCGGGGAGCTGTTTTTT
16 | TRBJ2-1 | TRBD2 | TRBV5-1 | - | CASSLGLAGVYNEQFF | TGCGCCAGCAGCTTGGGTCTAGCGGGGGTTTACAATGAGCAGTTCTTC
15 | TRBJ1-2 | TRBD1 | TRBV16 | - | CASSQLQGAGGGYTF | TGTGCCAGCAGCCAATTACAGGGGGCTGGCGGTGGCTACACCTTC
20 | TRBJ2-1 | TRBD2 | TRBV12-5 | once | CASGLPRWLAGGPRVNEQFF | TGTGCTAGTGGTTTGCCCCGGTGGCTAGCGGGGGGGCCTCGTGTTAATGAGCAGTTCTTC
10 | TRBJ2-1 | - | TRBV20-1 | - | CSALPNEQFF | TGCAGTGCTCTCCCCAATGAGCAGTTCTTC
13 | TRBJ1-1 | - | TRBV6-5 | - | CASSRMRQSMPFF | TGTGCCAGCAGTAGGATGAGACAGTCTATGCCTTTCTTT
16 | TRBJ1-1 | - | TRBV9 | - | CASSVDAQAMNTEAFF | TGTGCCAGCAGCGTAGATGCACAGGCCATGAACACTGAAGCTTTCTTT
14 | TRBJ1-5 | - | TRBV11-3 | - | CASSFQGIAQPQHF | TGTGCCAGCAGCTTTCAGGGTATTGCTCAGCCCCAGCATTTT
16 | TRBJ1-2 | TRBD1 | TRBV7-9 | - | CASSQALQGADYGYTF | TGTGCCAGCAGCCAAGCCCTACAGGGGGCCGACTATGGCTACACCTTC
16 | TRBJ2-5 | TRBD2 | TRBV7-9 | few | CASSPPGSGGGETQYF | TGTGCCAGCAGCCCCCCTGGTAGCGGGGGAGGAGAGACCCAGTACTTC
14 | TRBJ2-2 | - | TRBV19 | - | CASSIVGDTGELFF | TGTGCCAGTAGTATAGTGGGAGATACCGGGGAGCTGTTTTTT
13 | TRBJ2-5 | TRBD2 | TRBV2 | - | CASYREGLKTQYF | TGTGCCAGCTATCGGGAGGGCCTGAAGACCCAGTACTTC
13 | TRBJ1-1 | - | TRBV7-8 | - | CASSSPLNTEAFF | TGTGCCAGCAGCTCCCCTTTGAACACTGAAGCTTTCTTT
14 | TRBJ2-1 | - | TRBV6-2/TRBV6-3 | - | CASSPRGDGNEQFF | TGTGCCAGCAGTCCCCGCGGGGACGGCAATGAGCAGTTCTTC
14 | TRBJ2-7 | - | TRBV5-6 | - | CASSLASPRSEQYF | TGTGCCAGCAGCTTGGCCTCCCCTAGGAGCGAGCAGTACTTC
15 | TRBJ2-3 | - | TRBV11-2 | - | CASSLRTHYTDTQYF | TGTGCCAGCAGCTTAAGGACTCATTACACAGATACGCAGTATTTT
13 | TRBJ2-1 | TRBD2 | TRBV29-1 | - | CSERLADYNEQFF | TGCAGCGAGCGACTAGCGGATTACAATGAGCAGTTCTTC
17 | TRBJ2-7 | - | TRBV27 | - | CASSQRERGTVSYEQYF | TGTGCCAGCAGTCAACGCGAAAGGGGGACGGTCTCCTACGAGCAGTACTTC
13 | TRBJ2-7 | - | TRBV3-1/TRBV3-2 | - | CASSQDPTYEQYF | TGTGCCAGCAGCCAAGACCCAACCTACGAGCAGTACTTC
13 | TRBJ1-5 | - | TRBV15 | - | CATSRGLNQPQHF | TGTGCCACCAGCCGTGGGCTCAATCAGCCCCAGCATTTT
15 | TRBJ1-1 | - | TRBV30 | - | CAWRWDTLRNTEAFF | TGTGCCTGGAGGTGGGACACCCTCAGGAACACTGAAGCTTTCTTT
16 | TRBJ2-1 | - | TRBV5-1 | once | CASSLVTAQFDNEQFF | TGCGCCAGCAGCTTGGTGACAGCCCAGTTCGACAATGAGCAGTTCTTC
15 | TRBJ2-7 | - | TRBV28 | - | CASTPRGSRRHEQYF | TGTGCCAGCACCCCCAGGGGAAGCCGACGCCACGAGCAGTACTTC
13 | TRBJ2-3 | - | TRBV29-1 | - | CSVGLRGARTQYF | TGCAGCGTTGGTTTGCGCGGAGCGCGTACGCAGTATTTT
15 | TRBJ1-1 | TRBD1 | TRBV13 | - | CASSRDRVMNTEAFF | TGTGCCAGCAGCCGAGACAGGGTAATGAACACTGAAGCTTTCTTT
16 | TRBJ1-1 | - | TRBV19 | - | CASSPGVRAFNTEAFF | TGTGCCAGTAGTCCGGGGGTTAGGGCTTTCAACACTGAAGCTTTCTTT
15 | TRBJ1-1 | TRBD1 | TRBV19 | - | CASREIRQGEAEAFF | TGTGCCAGTAGGGAAATTCGACAGGGGGAGGCTGAAGCTTTCTTT